These 21 T cell receptor beta chains share one sample of origin, sequenced in a study of blood T cell repertoires in COVID-19. Profiled with immunoSEQ multiplex PCR; TCRdb holds only in-frame clones, not every one. The sample has roughly 120,000 clones; roughly 85% are singletons. Source material: peripheral blood. These receptors were obtained from a woman aged 80 or over with active or convalescent COVID-19.

DNA for the CDR3: TGTGCCAGCAGCGGAGGGGAGGGGTACCAAGAGACCCAGTACTTC. Translating gives CASSGGEGYQETQYF. V is TRBV9 and J is TRBJ2-5; TRBD2 matches 7 bases. Per germline, CDR1 SGDLS and CDR2 YYNGEE. After removal of 3 bases from V and 0 bases from J, the junction contained 5 bases not matched to a gene. The CDR3 has 15 amino acids.

This clone was recorded a few times. This sequence joins TRBV4-2 and TRBJ2-7; TRBD2 agrees at 7 bases. From germline, CDR1 is LGHNA and CDR2 YNFKEQ. This CDR3 is 16 amino acids long. V was clipped by 1 base and J by 2 bases; unmatched bases: 8. The CDR3 here is CASSQAGYGGTYEQYF. DNA of the CDR3: TGTGCCAGCAGCCAAGCTGGGTACGGGGGGACCTACGAGCAGTACTTC.

This clone has a handful of counts. V and J are TRBV28 and TRBJ2-3; TRBD2 is a possible D gene (5 bases). Germline CDR1 and CDR2: MDHEN and SYDVKM. The CDR3 spans 15 residues. The V gene lost 3 bases and the J gene lost 5 bases, with 15 bases spanning the gap. CDR3 in DNA: TGTGCCAGCAGTTTGGGCGGACTTGTGGGAGATACGCAGTATTTT. It is translated as CASSLGGLVGDTQYF.

This clone was counted at least ten times. The V gene is TRBV7-9, the J gene TRBJ2-5, with 7 bases lining up with TRBD1. Germline V gene lookup returns CDR1 SEHNR and CDR2 FQNEAQ (reference sequence). This CDR3 has 15 residues. The J segment lost 7 bases and the V segment lost 5 bases, leaving 13 bases of the junction unmatched. For the CDR3, the DNA is TGTGCCAGCAGCCACACCGGGACAGCACATTGGACCCAGTACTTC. Translating gives CASSHTGTAHWTQYF. Using reference TRBV7-9 and TRBJ2-5 for the parts outside the CDR3, the full variable domain is DTGVSQNPRHKITKRGQNVTFRCDPISEHNRLYWYRQTLGQGPEFLTYFQNEAQLEKSRLLSDRFSAERPKGSFSTLEIQRTEQGDSAMYLCASSHTGTAHWTQYFGPGTRLLVL.

The chain links TRBV7-9 to TRBJ1-6, with D possibly matching TRBD1 (5 bases). The CDR3 runs to 14 residues. V lost 3 bases and J lost 10, with 13 bases in between. From germline, CDR1 is SEHNR and CDR2 FQNEAQ (reference sequence). This chain's CDR3 is CASSLGQGDSPLHF. The CDR3 bases are TGTGCCAGCAGCTTGGGTCAGGGTGACTCACCCCTCCACTTT. The whole variable domain, filled in from reference TRBV7-9 and TRBJ1-6, reads DTGVSQNPRHKITKRGQNVTFRCDPISEHNRLYWYRQTLGQGPEFLTYFQNEAQLEKSRLLSDRFSAERPKGSFSTLEIQRTEQGDSAMYLCASSLGQGDSPLHFGNGTRLTVT.

In DNA, the CDR3 is TGTGCCAGCAGCTCCCGGGGGGGTCGGACTAATGAAAAACTGTTTTTT. Amino acid sequence: CASSSRGGRTNEKLFF. The rearrangement uses TRBV5-4 and TRBJ1-4; possibly TRBD1 for D (5 bases). Trimming cost V 3 bases and J 2 bases, with 14 bases left between them. Germline CDR1 and CDR2: SGHNT and YYREEE (reference sequence). The CDR3 has 16 residues.

This chain joins TRBV28 and TRBJ2-1, with a tentative D call TRBD2 (6 bases). The CDR3 has 13 amino acids. The germline gives CDR1 MDHEN, CDR2 SYDVKM. V lost 2 bases to trimming and J lost 8 bases, with 10 bases between them. The DNA for the CDR3 is TGTGCCAGCAGTTTACTAGCGAGGGATGAGCAGTTCTTC. This translates into CASSLLARDEQFF.

This clone occurred a few times. The chain combines TRBV7-2 with TRBJ2-1, with D possibly TRBD2 on 6 matching bases. Germline CDR1 SGHTA, CDR2 FQGNSA. V gave up 5 bases and J gave up 2 bases, with 13 bases separating them. The CDR3 covers 15 residues. DNA of the CDR3: TGTGCCAGCAGCCCCGGGACTGGTACCTACAATGAGCAGTTCTTC. It is translated as CASSPGTGTYNEQFF.

The chain links TRBV9 to TRBJ2-5; D gene ambiguous. Germline loops: CDR1 SGDLS, CDR2 YYNGEE. V was pared by 4 bases and J by 7 bases, with 20 bases between. The CDR3 loop spans 15 amino acids. CDR3 sequence: CASSPNAGPQTTQYF. The DNA of the CDR3 is TGTGCCAGCAGCCCCAACGCTGGGCCACAAACGACCCAGTACTTC. The full variable domain, with the rest looked up from reference TRBV9 and TRBJ2-5, is DSGVTQTPKHLITATGQRVTLRCSPRSGDLSVYWYQQSLDQGLQFLIQYYNGEERAKGNILERFSAQQFPDLHSELNLSSLELGDSALYFCASSPNAGPQTTQYFGPGTRLLVL.

The chain carries TRBV18 and TRBJ2-5; D is possibly TRBD2 (6 bases). The germline V gene encodes CDR1 KGHSH and CDR2 LQKENI. This CDR3 has 16 amino acids. V was trimmed by 4 bases and J by 9 bases, leaving 24 bases between them. The CDR3 DNA sequence: TGTGCCAGCTCACTCGCTCCGCCTAGCGCCCCCCAGGCCCAGTACTTC. As protein: CASSLAPPSAPQAQYF.

The CDR3 DNA follows: TGTGCCAGCAGCAGAGTCGGGAACACTGAAGCTTTCTTT. The encoded protein is CASSRVGNTEAFF. The chain joins TRBV21-1 to TRBJ1-1. TRBV21-1 is annotated as a pseudogene. The CDR3 is 13 amino acids.

The V and J genes are TRBV19 and TRBJ2-5; TRBD1 is a possible D gene (6 bases). Trimming removed 3 bases from V and 0 bases from J, with 11 bases in between. In germline, CDR1 is LNHDA, CDR2 SQIVND (reference sequence). The CDR3 totals 15 residues. This CDR3 is CASSISRTDQETQYF. CDR3 DNA: TGTGCCAGTAGTATCAGTCGGACAGACCAAGAGACCCAGTACTTC.

The chain has TRBV2 and TRBJ2-5, with a tentative D call TRBD2 (5 bases). Germline V gene data show CDR1 as SNHLY and CDR2 as FYNNEI. V lost 6 bases and J 2 bases, leaving 13 bases between the germline ends. The CDR3 contains 14 residues. CDR3 loop: CASRRSSSQETQYF. The CDR3 nucleotides read TGTGCCAGCAGGAGGTCTAGCAGTCAAGAGACCCAGTACTTC.

This sequence joins TRBV5-8 and TRBJ1-5; no clear D. Germline CDR1 reads SGHTS; CDR2 reads YDEGEE. Trimming removed 5 bases at V and 3 bases at J, with 6 bases between. CDR3 length: 12 residues. The DNA of the CDR3 is TGTGCCAGCAGTTTCTTCAATCAGCCCCAGCATTTT. As protein: CASSFFNQPQHF.

The chain uses TRBV7-9 and TRBJ2-1, with 10 positions matching TRBD2. The V gene end was trimmed by 5 bases and the J gene end by 4 bases; junction bases not matched to a gene: 11. Germline values: CDR1 SEHNR, CDR2 FQNEAQ (reference sequence). The CDR3 runs 17 residues. CDR3 sequence: CASSPGTSASNYNEQFF. CDR3 bases: TGTGCCAGCAGCCCGGGGACTAGCGCGTCCAATTACAATGAGCAGTTCTTC.

The J gene is TRBJ1-2, the V gene TRBV5-1; the D is unclear. V was shortened by 2 bases and J by 6 bases, with 17 bases between the two germline ends. Per germline, CDR1 SGHRS and CDR2 YFSETQ. The CDR3 has 15 residues. The CDR3 nucleotides are TGCGCCAGCAGCTTCGTCCTCGGCGGAGGGAATGGCTACACCTTC. As protein: CASSFVLGGGNGYTF.

The V gene is TRBV3-1 (or the pseudogene TRBV3-2), the J gene TRBJ1-1; 7 bases align to TRBD1. Per germline, CDR1 LGHDT and CDR2 YNNKEL (reference sequence). The CDR3 has 15 residues. The J segment lost 6 bases and the V segment lost 3 bases, leaving 10 bases of the junction unmatched. CDR3 protein: CASSQEGAGWSEAFF. As DNA, the CDR3 is TGTGCCAGCAGCCAGGAGGGGGCAGGGTGGTCTGAAGCTTTCTTT.

The chain combines TRBV10-3 with TRBJ2-3; 12 bases line up with TRBD2. Germline V gene lookup returns CDR1 ENHRY and CDR2 SYGVKD. Trimming removed 7 bases from V and 6 bases from J; junction bases left unmatched: 14. The CDR3 sequence is 17 residues long. Here the CDR3 reads CAITDGGLAGKRDTQYF. In nucleotides, the CDR3 is TGTGCCATCACTGACGGCGGACTAGCGGGAAAGAGGGATACGCAGTATTTT.

This clone came up once. This chain links TRBV5-1 with TRBJ1-2; the match to TRBD1 covers 8 bases. The CDR3 is made up of 17 amino acids. J gave up 1 base and V 3 bases, and 11 bases lay outside the gene matches. Per the germline V gene, CDR1 is SGHRS and CDR2 is YFSETQ. The chain's CDR3 is CASSSRTGRFDNYGYTF. Here the CDR3 DNA reads TGCGCCAGCAGCTCCAGGACAGGGCGTTTTGATAACTATGGCTACACCTTC. Filled out from reference TRBV5-1 and TRBJ1-2, the complete variable domain reads KAGVTQTPRYLIKTRGQQVTLSCSPISGHRSVSWYQQTPGQGLQFLFEYFSETQRNKGNFPGRFSGRQFSNSRSEMNVSTLELGDSALYLCASSSRTGRFDNYGYTFGSGTRLTVV.

This sequence joins TRBV28 and TRBJ1-4; 12 nucleotides agree with TRBD1. The CDR3 is 18 amino acids. V dropped 4 bases and J dropped 4; count of bases not matched to a gene: 10. The germline CDR1 and CDR2 sequences are MDHEN and SYDVKM. The CDR3 sequence is CASSSGQGANSVNEKLFF. The CDR3 DNA is TGTGCCAGCAGTTCGGGACAGGGGGCAAATTCGGTTAATGAAAAACTGTTTTTT. Full variable domain (missing parts from reference TRBV28 and TRBJ1-4): DVKVTQSSRYLVKRTGEKVFLECVQDMDHENMFWYRQDPGLGLRLIYFSYDVKMKEKGDIPEGYSVSREKKERFSLILESASTNQTSMYLCASSSGQGANSVNEKLFFGSGTQLSVL.

The chain joins TRBV5-1 to TRBJ1-4; D is unresolved. Trimming removed 0 bases at V and 13 bases at J, with 16 bases between. The CDR3 extends over 14 amino acids. Germline V lookup: CDR1 SGHRS, CDR2 YFSETQ. The CDR3 nucleotides read TGCGCCAGCAGCTTGGCTGGGAGCGAAAGCTTACTGTTTTTT. The encoded protein is CASSLAGSESLLFF.